What follows are 5 T cell receptor beta chains derived from one specimen sequenced in a study of blood T cell repertoires in COVID-19. Method: immunoSEQ multiplex PCR; TCRdb's copy keeps in-frame clones and lacks some. The sample records about 140,000 clones, about four fifths being singletons. The sample taken for sequencing was PBMCs or T cells enriched from blood (not recorded which). The receptors were sampled from a woman between 50 and 59 years old with acute COVID-19.

This rearrangement joins TRBV5-4 to TRBJ2-5, with TRBD2 matching 11 bases. With 3 bases clipped from V and 5 bases from J, the junction kept 9 bases outside the gene matches. The CDR3 has 16 residues. CDR1 is SGHNT and CDR2 is YYREEE in the germline V gene (reference sequence). The CDR3 nucleotides are TGTGCCAGCAGCTCGGTTAGCGGGGGGGGCCTGGAGACCCAGTACTTC. It is translated as CASSSVSGGGLETQYF.

The chain carries TRBV5-1 and TRBJ2-7; the match to TRBD2 covers 12 bases. The CDR3 has 15 residues. The germline gives CDR1 SGHRS, CDR2 YFSETQ. With V trimmed by 0 bases and J by 7 bases, 5 bases remained unmatched. CDR3 protein: CASSLGLAGVEEQYF. CDR3 nucleotides: TGCGCCAGCAGCTTGGGACTAGCGGGAGTGGAAGAGCAGTACTTC.

The genes are TRBV5-1 and TRBJ2-3, with 12 bases lining up with TRBD2. Trimming cost V 0 bases and J 4 bases; bases outside gene matches: 3. This CDR3 is built from 16 residues. From germline, CDR1 is SGHRS and CDR2 YFSETQ. The CDR3 is CASSLETSGRPDTQYF. The CDR3 nucleotides are TGCGCCAGCAGCTTGGAGACTAGCGGGAGACCAGATACGCAGTATTTT.

The chain has TRBV27 and TRBJ2-1; 7 bases are shared with TRBD1. V was pared by 5 bases and J by 0 bases, with 10 bases of the junction left unmatched. This CDR3 comprises 17 residues. The germline gives CDR1 MNHEY, CDR2 SMNVEV (reference sequence). The CDR3 reads CASSPKTGARSYNEQFF. CDR3 coding DNA: TGTGCCAGCAGTCCCAAAACAGGGGCCCGCTCCTACAATGAGCAGTTCTTC.

The CDR3 reads CASSLAPGQGEKDEQFF. In nucleotides, the CDR3 is TGTGCCAGCAGCTTAGCGCCAGGACAGGGAGAAAAGGATGAGCAGTTCTTC. J is TRBJ2-1 and V is TRBV7-2, with 8 bases identical to TRBD1. The V gene end was trimmed by 0 bases and the J gene end by 8 bases; junction bases not matched to a gene: 12. This CDR3 spans 17 amino acids. The germline gives CDR1 SGHTA, CDR2 FQGNSA.